This TCR beta chain was sequenced for a study of OX40 agonist ivuxolimab in advanced cancers. Assay used: immunoSEQ multiplex PCR; TCRdb lists only in-frame clones, some missing. Counted here are approximately 75,000 clones, about 83% occurring once; the ten biggest clones make up 5% to 6.5%. Per the germline V gene, CDR1 is MNHEY and CDR2 is SMNVEV (reference sequence). Trimming at V came to 3 bases and at J to 2 bases, leaving 9 bases not matched to a gene. This CDR3 region has 17 residues. The sequence derives from an adult with an advanced solid tumor such as melanoma, head and neck, liver or kidney cancer. The V call is TRBV27, the J call TRBJ1-2; 10 bases line up with TRBD1. The specimen was CD4+ or CD8+ T cells sorted from blood, collected in a trial of the OX40 agonist ivuxolimab. In DNA form, the CDR3 reads TGTGCCAGCAGTTTTTGGGACAGGGGCCGAGGGAACTATGGCTACACCTTC. Protein product: CASSFWDRGRGNYGYTF.